Listed here are 18 T cell receptor beta chains from one sample, sequenced in a study of control samples from healthy donors and cancer patients. Here immunoSEQ multiplex PCR was the method, and the copy in TCRdb shows in-frame clones only, minus some. The sample holds about 120,000 clones; approximately 90% are singletons and the top ten take 7.8%. Sequencing was performed on blood. Every receptor here comes from a woman younger than 30 in good health.

The V call is TRBV4-2, the J call TRBJ2-1, with D hard to call. Germline assignment: CDR1 LGHNA and CDR2 YNFKEQ. With 2 bases removed from V and 6 bases from J, the gap between germline ends came to 8 bases. The CDR3 length is 13 residues. CDR3 sequence: CASSQYLSNEQFF. As DNA, the CDR3 is TGTGCCAGCAGCCAATACTTGTCCAATGAGCAGTTCTTC.

The rearrangement uses TRBV7-9 and TRBJ1-2, with a weak D call TRBD1 (5 bases). V lost 7 bases to trimming and J lost 2 bases, with 14 bases between them. This CDR3 has 14 residues. Germline V gene lookup returns CDR1 SEHNR and CDR2 FQNEAQ (reference sequence). The CDR3 DNA is TGTGCCAGCATCCAGGGCGGCGGGAACTATGGCTACACCTTC. It yields the protein CASIQGGGNYGYTF.

The chain joins TRBV7-2 to TRBJ2-7; TRBD2 matches 7 bases. The CDR3 consists of 14 residues. Germline V gene lookup returns CDR1 SGHTA and CDR2 FQGNSA. V shed 4 bases and J 0 bases; nucleotides not matched to a gene: 3. This CDR3 reads CASSSSGISYEQYF. The DNA of the CDR3 is TGTGCCAGCAGCTCCAGCGGGATCTCCTACGAGCAGTACTTC. The variable domain in full, completed from reference TRBV7-2 and TRBJ2-7, reads GAGVSQSPSNKVTEKGKDVELRCDPISGHTALYWYRQSLGQGLEFLIYFQGNSAPDKSGLPSDRFSAERTGGSVSTLTIQRTQQEDSAVYLCASSSSGISYEQYFGPGTRLTVT.

The chain combines TRBV27 with TRBJ2-1, with 12 bases lining up with TRBD2. From germline, CDR1 is MNHEY and CDR2 SMNVEV (reference sequence). The CDR3 totals 15 residues. Trimming at V came to 4 bases and at J to 8 bases, leaving 6 bases not matched to a gene. CDR3 amino acids: CASSSASGRAYEQFF. The CDR3 bases are TGTGCCAGCAGTTCTGCTAGCGGGAGGGCCTATGAGCAGTTCTTC.

This rearrangement joins TRBV30 to TRBJ1-5; D might be TRBD1 (6 bases). The CDR3 length is 14 residues. Germline CDR1 is GTSNPN and CDR2 is SVGIG (reference sequence). V was cut by 3 bases and J by 4 bases, with 13 bases left in between. Written as DNA, the CDR3 is TGTGCCTGGAGAGAGGACGGACAGAATCAGCCCCAGCATTTT. Its translation: CAWREDGQNQPQHF.

V gene TRBV5-1 combines with J gene TRBJ2-7; D gene ambiguous. The CDR3 totals 14 residues. The ends were cut back, 0 bases at V and 0 bases at J, with 7 bases in the middle. The germline gives CDR1 SGHRS, CDR2 YFSETQ. In DNA form, the CDR3 reads TGCGCCAGCAGCTTGGCAACTAACTCCTACGAGCAGTACTTC. Its translation: CASSLATNSYEQYF.

For this clone: Other DNA sequences in this specimen translate into the identical CDR3. The rearrangement uses TRBV5-4 and TRBJ2-3; TRBD1 is a possible D gene (5 bases). Germline CDR1 and CDR2: SGHNT and YYREEE (reference sequence). Trimming removed 0 bases at V and 2 bases at J, with 10 bases between. This CDR3 has 15 amino acids. The CDR3 loop is CASSLGGPHTDTQYF. The CDR3 bases are TGTGCCAGCAGCTTGGGGGGCCCACACACAGATACGCAGTATTTT.

In DNA, the CDR3 is TGTGCCAGCAGCCTAGGGACCGAGAACCTTTATAGCAATCAGCCCCAGCATTTT. This codes for CASSLGTENLYSNQPQHF. The rearrangement joins TRBV7-2 to TRBJ1-5, with D possibly matching TRBD1 (5 bases). The CDR3 length is 18 residues. Germline loops: CDR1 SGHTA, CDR2 FQGNSA. The germline V and J ends were trimmed by 5 bases and 0 bases, with 20 bases remaining between them.

The DNA of the CDR3 is TGTGCCATCAGTGAGTCGATGGTAATGAACACTGAAGCTTTCTTT. Its translation is CAISESMVMNTEAFF. The chain carries TRBV10-3 and TRBJ1-1, with D uncertain. CDR1 is ENHRY, CDR2 SYGVKD, per germline. Trimming took 0 bases from V and 0 from J, leaving 8 bases between them. The CDR3 has 15 residues.

V usage is TRBV6-5 and J usage is TRBJ2-7, with D tentatively TRBD1 (6 bases). Trimming cost V 4 bases and J 0 bases, with 10 bases left between them. Per germline, CDR1 MNHEY and CDR2 SVGAGI. There are 14 residues in the CDR3. CDR3 loop: CASSWTEDSYEQYF. The CDR3, as DNA: TGTGCCAGCAGTTGGACAGAGGACTCCTACGAGCAGTACTTC.

This clone was recorded once. The rearrangement uses TRBV5-6 and TRBJ2-5, with 9 bases lining up with TRBD2. J gave up 2 bases and V 4 bases, and 6 bases lay outside the gene matches. Germline lookup yields CDR1 SGHDT and CDR2 YYEEEE. This CDR3 is 15 amino acids long. CDR3 DNA sequence: TGTGCCAGCAGCCAGGGACTAGCTCCACAAGAGACCCAGTACTTC. This translates into CASSQGLAPQETQYF.

V usage is TRBV23-1 and J usage is TRBJ2-7, with D maybe TRBD1 (5 bases). TRBV23-1 is known as an ORF, though its function is uncertain. Trimming left V 3 bases short and J 2 bases short, with 26 bases between. The CDR3 consists of 19 residues. CDR3 protein: CASSQGLTKEPGYPYEQYF. CDR3 DNA: TGCGCCAGCAGTCAGGGCCTTACCAAGGAGCCAGGGTACCCCTACGAGCAGTACTTC.

This clone was observed a single time. The genes are TRBV6-5 and TRBJ1-1; the match to TRBD1 covers 7 bases. The CDR3 contains 14 residues. Germline-derived CDR1 and CDR2 are MNHEY and SVGAGI. V shed 6 bases, J shed 5 bases, and the junction held 9 bases outside the gene matches. CDR3 loop: CASRRGLGGTEAFF. CDR3 DNA sequence: TGTGCCAGCAGAAGGGGGCTCGGGGGGACTGAAGCTTTCTTT.

This clone was detected once. This chain links TRBV19 with TRBJ2-3; D call uncertain. V was shortened by 5 bases and J by 5 bases, with 17 bases between the two germline ends. Germline assignment: CDR1 LNHDA and CDR2 SQIVND (reference sequence). CDR3 length equals 15 residues. The CDR3 nucleotides read TGTGCCAGTAGTCCAACAAGAACTCAACTAGATACGCAGTATTTT. Its translation is CASSPTRTQLDTQYF.

The V and J genes are TRBV7-4 and TRBJ2-7, with TRBD2 matching over 8 bases. The V segment lost 7 bases and the J segment 2 bases; nucleotides outside the gene matches: 22. This CDR3 contains 19 residues. Germline V gene lookup returns CDR1 SGHVT and CDR2 SQSDAQ. The CDR3 sequence: CASTIILGKRESLTYEQYF. The CDR3 DNA is TGTGCCAGCACCATAATTCTGGGTAAGCGGGAGAGTTTAACCTACGAGCAGTACTTC.

The rearrangement uses TRBV19 and TRBJ2-6, with TRBD1 identical over 7 bases. Germline lookup yields CDR1 LNHDA and CDR2 SQIVND (reference sequence). The V gene end was trimmed by 5 bases and the J gene end by 0 bases; junction bases not matched to a gene: 10. There are 18 residues in the CDR3. This CDR3 reads CASSQKGGWSSGANVLTF. CDR3 DNA: TGTGCCAGTAGTCAGAAAGGGGGCTGGAGCTCTGGGGCCAACGTCCTGACTTTC.

This clone was seen just once. The chain joins TRBV3-1 (or the pseudogene TRBV3-2) to TRBJ1-2; D call uncertain. The CDR3 covers 15 residues. CDR1 and CDR2 (germline): LGHDT, YNNKEL (reference sequence). The ends were cut back, 0 bases at V and 6 bases at J, with 14 bases in the middle. CDR3 sequence reads: CASSQDLRGGDGYTF. The CDR3 DNA reads TGTGCCAGCAGCCAAGATCTTCGGGGAGGTGATGGCTACACCTTC.

This chain uses TRBV7-9 with TRBJ1-2, with D possibly being TRBD1 (6 bases). This CDR3 is built from 15 residues. The germline gives CDR1 SEHNR, CDR2 FQNEAQ (reference sequence). The ends were cut back, 4 bases at V and 7 bases at J, with 19 bases in the middle. The CDR3 loop reads CASSSVAGGLTGYTF. The DNA of the CDR3 is TGTGCCAGCAGCTCCGTAGCGGGGGGGCTTACTGGCTACACCTTC.